Below, one T cell receptor (beta chain) is given with its context. The germline V and J ends were trimmed by 5 bases and 5 bases, with 9 bases remaining between them. This CDR3 has 11 residues. Germline V gives CDR1 DFQATT, CDR2 SNEGSKA (reference sequence). This entry comes from a study of blood T cell repertoires in COVID-19. Measured with immunoSEQ multiplex PCR; TCRdb has only the in-frame clones, and not every one. The repertoire holds some 47,000 clones, with around 85% as singletons. Sequences were obtained from peripheral blood. The chain carries TRBV20-1 and TRBJ1-1; D gene uncertain. This TCR came from a woman older than 75 with acute or convalescent COVID-19. Here the CDR3 DNA reads TGCAGTGCTCGACCGGAGACTGAAGCTTTCTTT. This encodes CSARPETEAFF.